Below are 28 T cell receptor beta chains sequenced from a single sample in a study of cytomegalovirus exposure and HLA in healthy donors. The PCR was carried out with 60 Vbeta primers and 13 Jbeta primers. The repertoire was sequenced with immunoSEQ multiplex PCR; TCRdb's copy has only in-frame clones and lacks some. The data hold over 80,000 clones, with over 65% observed a single time. What was sequenced was PBMCs. All receptors come from a young woman in good health and CMV-seropositive.

The chain carries TRBV9 and TRBJ2-1, with D hard to call. V gave up 3 bases and J gave up 7 bases, with 8 bases separating them. The CDR3 contains 12 residues. Per the germline V gene, CDR1 is SGDLS and CDR2 is YYNGEE. The CDR3 DNA sequence: TGTGCCAGCAGCGCCTCCTCGAATGAGCAGTTCTTC. Its protein product is CASSASSNEQFF.

CDR3 loop: CASSPRWARETQYF. Written as DNA, the CDR3 is TGTGCCAGCAGTCCACGTTGGGCCCGGGAGACCCAGTACTTC. The chain recombines TRBV28 with TRBJ2-5; D remains unclear. V was pared by 5 bases and J by 5 bases, with 15 bases between. This CDR3 contains 14 residues. Germline V gene lookup returns CDR1 MDHEN and CDR2 SYDVKM.

The chain links TRBV28 to TRBJ1-5, with D maybe TRBD1 (6 bases). Germline values: CDR1 MDHEN, CDR2 SYDVKM. The CDR3 spans 15 residues. V lost 6 bases, J lost 3 bases, and 15 bases lay in between. DNA for the CDR3: TGTGCCAGCAGGGTGGCAGGGGATGCCAATCAGCCCCAGCATTTT. Translated: CASRVAGDANQPQHF.

The genes are TRBV23-1 and TRBJ1-1; D not resolved. TRBV23-1 qualifies as an ORF whose function is uncertain. V was shortened by 0 bases and J by 10 bases, with 12 bases between the two germline ends. This CDR3 is built from 13 residues. The chain's CDR3 is CASSQSQDEGAFF. The CDR3, as DNA: TGCGCCAGCAGTCAATCTCAAGACGAGGGAGCTTTCTTT.

V usage is TRBV4-3 and J usage is TRBJ2-7; 10 bases agree with TRBD2. The trim removed 2 bases at V and 2 bases at J, leaving 3 bases unmatched. Germline CDR1 LGHNA, CDR2 YSLEER. The CDR3 contains 15 residues. CDR3 region: CASSQLAGAAYEQYF. CDR3 nucleotides: TGCGCCAGCAGCCAACTAGCGGGGGCTGCCTACGAGCAGTACTTC.

This clone was detected only a few times. The rearrangement joins TRBV28 to TRBJ2-7, with 11 bases matching TRBD2. The CDR3 is 17 residues long. V gave up 6 bases and J gave up 0 bases; unmatched junction bases: 10. CDR1 MDHEN and CDR2 SYDVKM come from the germline V gene. CDR3 sequence: CASSLTSGGDLSYEQYF. In nucleotides, the CDR3 is TGTGCCAGCAGCCTAACTAGCGGGGGCGATCTCTCCTACGAGCAGTACTTC.

The rearrangement links TRBV7-8 to TRBJ2-5, with TRBD2 matching over 11 bases. With V trimmed by 6 bases and J by 1 base, 13 bases remained unmatched. The germline V gene encodes CDR1 SGHVS and CDR2 FQNEAQ. The CDR3 covers 18 residues. The CDR3 nucleotides are TGTGCCAGCAGTTCCGGGACTAGCGGAGTCTATTCCCAAGAGACCCAGTACTTC. Amino acids: CASSSGTSGVYSQETQYF.

This chain connects TRBV28 to TRBJ1-4, with D maybe TRBD1 (5 bases). The CDR3 runs to 15 residues. The V and J ends lost 3 bases and 4 bases respectively, with 12 bases between them. Germline V gives CDR1 MDHEN, CDR2 SYDVKM. The CDR3 DNA reads as TGTGCCAGCAGTTTTTGGCCGCAGGGTAATGAAAAACTGTTTTTT. Its translation: CASSFWPQGNEKLFF.

This sequence joins TRBV6-5 and TRBJ1-2; a possible D gene is TRBD1 (6 bases). Germline V gene lookup returns CDR1 MNHEY and CDR2 SVGAGI. This CDR3 is built from 15 residues. Trimming pared 0 bases from V and 5 bases from J, leaving 13 bases between. CDR3 residues: CASSYSSGRGYGYTF. CDR3 coding DNA: TGTGCCAGCAGTTACTCGAGCGGCAGGGGATATGGCTACACCTTC.

This clone has just one count. This chain links TRBV12-1 with TRBJ2-7; the table names TRBD1, a call not compared with the DNA. TRBV12-1 is described as a pseudogene. The CDR3 has 15 residues. The CDR3 coding sequence is TGTGCCAGCAGCATCAGGGCAGGCCTTTCCTACGAGCAGTACTTC. This translates into CASSIRAGLSYEQYF.

CDR3: CASSLPQGAYTEAFF. CDR3 coding DNA: TGTGCCAGCTCTCTTCCGCAGGGGGCTTACACTGAAGCTTTCTTT. This sequence joins TRBV18 and TRBJ1-1; 8 bases line up with TRBD1. In germline, CDR1 is KGHSH, CDR2 LQKENI. Unmatched junction bases numbered 9, after V lost 6 bases and J lost 3 bases. CDR3 length: 15 amino acids.

As regards this clone: One junction end does not reproduce the germline sequence, and a read error may be involved. V gene TRBV5-1 combines with J gene TRBJ2-1, with 7 nucleotides matching TRBD2. CDR1 is SGHRS and CDR2 is YFSETQ in the germline V gene. The CDR3 contains 16 residues. CDR3 loop: CASTLETGLGGNEQFF. The CDR3 bases are TGCGCCAGCACCTTGGAAACGGGACTCGGGGGGAATGAGCAGTTCTTC.

The chain joins TRBV5-6 to TRBJ1-6; D might be TRBD1 (5 bases). V lost 4 bases and J 0 bases, leaving 14 bases between the germline ends. The CDR3 runs to 17 residues. CDR1 SGHDT and CDR2 YYEEEE come from the germline V gene. CDR3 region: CASSTTGAGSYNSPLHF. The CDR3 bases are TGTGCCAGCAGCACCACAGGCGCCGGCTCCTATAATTCACCCCTCCACTTT.

The V gene is TRBV28, the J gene TRBJ1-2; TRBD1 matches at 8 bases. The CDR3 is 14 amino acids. CDR1 and CDR2 (germline): MDHEN, SYDVKM. Losses at the gene ends were 8 bases for V and 1 base for J; bases not matched to a gene: 6. The CDR3 protein is CASAGQGSNYGYTF. The CDR3 nucleotides are TGTGCCAGCGCCGGACAGGGAAGTAACTATGGCTACACCTTC.

The chain has TRBV25-1 and TRBJ2-3; D is possibly TRBD1 (7 bases). Trimming took off 6 bases at V and 3 bases at J, with 22 bases between the two ends. This CDR3 is 17 amino acids long. CDR1 and CDR2 from the germline V gene are MGHDK and SYGVNS. CDR3 protein: CASSGGLGTEGTDTQYF. For the CDR3, the DNA is TGTGCCAGCAGCGGGGGACTCGGGACAGAGGGAACAGATACGCAGTATTTT.

The CDR3 region is CASSPWTLSNYGYTF. For the CDR3, the DNA is TGCGCCAGCAGCCCGTGGACACTCTCTAACTATGGCTACACCTTC. The genes are TRBV4-3 and TRBJ1-2, with a possible D match to TRBD1 (5 bases). CDR3 length: 15 amino acids. Germline V gives CDR1 LGHNA, CDR2 YSLEER. V lost 4 bases and J 0 bases, leaving 12 bases between the germline ends.

This chain uses TRBV28 with TRBJ1-2; 8 bases are shared with TRBD1. CDR1 is MDHEN and CDR2 is SYDVKM in the germline V gene. The CDR3 runs to 15 residues. V shed 5 bases and J 8 bases; nucleotides not matched to a gene: 13. In DNA form, the CDR3 reads TGTGCCAGCAGTATACCCGCCGGACAGGGACGCGGCTACACCTTC. Translation gives CASSIPAGQGRGYTF.

This clone was recorded at least ten times. This sequence joins TRBV4-3 and TRBJ2-5; a possible D gene is TRBD2 (5 bases). CDR3 length equals 15 residues. Germline V gives CDR1 LGHNA, CDR2 YSLEER. Trimming cost V 1 base and J 4 bases, with 13 bases left between them. The CDR3 DNA sequence: TGCGCCAGCAGCCAAGCCGTTTTGGCGGGAGAGACCCAGTACTTC. Encoded protein: CASSQAVLAGETQYF.

V usage is TRBV29-1 and J usage is TRBJ1-3; D might be TRBD1 (6 bases). The V end lost 4 bases, the J end lost 2 bases, and 12 bases lay between the germline ends. There are 14 residues in the CDR3. Germline loops: CDR1 SQVTM, CDR2 ANQGSEA. CDR3 nucleotide sequence: TGCAGCGTTGCCCTGGGACAAGCTGGAAACACCATATATTTT. Its protein is CSVALGQAGNTIYF. The full variable domain, its missing parts supplied by reference TRBV29-1 and TRBJ1-3, is SAVISQKPSRDICQRGTSLTIQCQVDSQVTMMFWYRQQPGQSLTLIATANQGSEATYESGFVIDKFPISRPNLTFSTLTVSNMSPEDSSIYLCSVALGQAGNTIYFGEGSWLTVV.

The chain employs TRBV14 and TRBJ2-5, with 12 positions matching TRBD2. V lost 5 bases, J lost 3 bases, and 19 bases stayed unmatched. Per the germline V gene, CDR1 is SGHDN and CDR2 is FVKESK. There are 20 residues in the CDR3. CDR3 amino acids: CASSFRTSGTLRGPKETQYF. CDR3 coding DNA: TGTGCCAGCAGCTTCCGGACTAGCGGGACTCTTCGGGGTCCGAAAGAGACCCAGTACTTC.

The chain links TRBV19 to TRBJ2-7; TRBD2 might be the D (5 bases). The V end was cut by 3 bases, the J end by 0 bases, with 9 bases between. The CDR3 contains 14 residues. The germline V gene encodes CDR1 LNHDA and CDR2 SQIVND (reference sequence). The CDR3 DNA reads as TGTGCCAGTAGTATGACTGGGAGCTCCTACGAGCAGTACTTC. It specifies CASSMTGSSYEQYF.

The chain combines TRBV27 with TRBJ1-1; D gene uncertain. The germline gives CDR1 MNHEY, CDR2 SMNVEV (reference sequence). The V and J ends lost 6 bases and 1 base respectively, with 9 bases between them. The CDR3 length is 13 residues. The CDR3 protein is CASREGGNTEAFF. For the CDR3, the DNA is TGTGCCAGCAGGGAGGGTGGGAACACTGAAGCTTTCTTT.

J is TRBJ2-7 and V is TRBV7-2; 7 bases are shared with TRBD2. Germline V lookup: CDR1 SGHTA, CDR2 FQGNSA. Germline trimming cut 5 bases from V and 2 bases from J; bases unmatched to any gene: 15. CDR3 size: 17 residues. Here the CDR3 reads CASSPRGGRAFPYEQYF. DNA for the CDR3: TGTGCCAGCAGCCCAAGGGGAGGGAGGGCCTTTCCCTACGAGCAGTACTTC.

V gene TRBV7-3 combines with J gene TRBJ2-7; 8 positions match TRBD1. Trimming at V came to 5 bases and at J to 5 bases, leaving 11 bases not matched to a gene. The CDR3 loop spans 15 amino acids. Germline V gene lookup returns CDR1 SGHTA and CDR2 FQGTGA. The CDR3: CASSPQGTGLHEQYF. CDR3 DNA: TGTGCCAGCAGCCCCCAAGGGACAGGCCTACACGAGCAGTACTTC.

This chain uses TRBV11-2 with TRBJ1-1; D not certain. The CDR3 contains 14 residues. Germline CDR1 reads SGHAT; CDR2 reads FQNNGV. Between the trimmed V and J ends, which lost 4 bases and 3 bases, there was a span of 12 bases. Here the CDR3 reads CASSSGSRDTEAFF. The CDR3, as DNA: TGTGCCAGCAGCTCCGGTTCGAGAGACACTGAAGCTTTCTTT.

The rearrangement joins TRBV6-4 to TRBJ2-3; 7 bases agree with TRBD2. V was clipped by 2 bases and J by 4 bases; unmatched bases: 6. This CDR3 is built from 15 residues. CDR1 and CDR2 from the germline V gene are MRHNA and SNTAGT. The CDR3 sequence: CASSDVAGAPDTQYF. DNA for the CDR3: TGTGCCAGCAGTGACGTGGCGGGAGCCCCAGATACGCAGTATTTT.

The chain couples TRBV6-5 to TRBJ1-5; a weak D match, TRBD1 (5 bases). This CDR3 region has 15 residues. V lost 5 bases and J lost 8, with 19 bases in between. The germline CDR1 and CDR2 sequences are MNHEY and SVGAGI. As DNA, the CDR3 is TGTGCCAGCAGTACTGGGACTTTCGGAGGAAAGCCCCAGCATTTT. This codes for CASSTGTFGGKPQHF.

The rearrangement links TRBV7-9 to TRBJ2-5; TRBD1 matches 7 bases. Germline V lookup: CDR1 SEHNR, CDR2 FQNEAQ (reference sequence). The CDR3 is 16 amino acids. V lost 2 bases to trimming and J lost 0 bases; unmatched junction nucleotides: 6. The CDR3 sequence: CASSLSGRGYQETQYF. The CDR3 coding sequence is TGTGCCAGCAGCTTATCGGGCAGGGGGTACCAAGAGACCCAGTACTTC.